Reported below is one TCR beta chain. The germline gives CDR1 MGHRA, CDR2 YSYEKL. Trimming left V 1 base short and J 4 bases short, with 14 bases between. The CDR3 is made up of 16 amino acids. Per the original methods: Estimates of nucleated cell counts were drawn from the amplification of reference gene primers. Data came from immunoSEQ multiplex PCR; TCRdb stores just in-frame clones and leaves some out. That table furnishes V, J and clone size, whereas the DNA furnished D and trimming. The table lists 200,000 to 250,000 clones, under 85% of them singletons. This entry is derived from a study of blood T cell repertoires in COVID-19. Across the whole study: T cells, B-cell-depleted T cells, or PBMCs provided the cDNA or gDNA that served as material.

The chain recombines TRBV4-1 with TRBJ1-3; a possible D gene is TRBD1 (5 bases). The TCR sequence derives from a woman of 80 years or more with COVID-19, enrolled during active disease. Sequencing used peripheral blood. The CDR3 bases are TGCGCCAGCAGCCAAGGCCCAGGGCTGTCGGGAAACACCATATATTTT. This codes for CASSQGPGLSGNTIYF.